This passage covers 14 T cell receptor beta chains from one sample sequenced in a study of shared clonotypes between healthy human individuals. As defined, naive CD8 cells were CD45RO-negative and positively selected for CCR7, with terminally differentiated effector memory CD45RA+ cells excluded. This table comes from immunoSEQ multiplex PCR, and its TCRdb copy is limited to in-frame clones, with some not included. In the table there are about 2 million clones, approximately 94% of which are singletons. Sequences were obtained from naive CD8+ T cells sorted from blood. These receptors all stem from a man aged 18 to 30 in good health.

The chain couples TRBV7-9 to TRBJ2-7; D is tentatively TRBD1 or TRBD2 (5 bases each). Germline lookup yields CDR1 SEHNR and CDR2 FQNEAQ (reference sequence). This CDR3 spans 13 amino acids. Trimming cost V 4 bases and J 3 bases, with 10 bases left between them. The CDR3 nucleotides read TGTGCCAGCAGCTCCGGGACCATCTACGAGCAGTACTTC. Residues: CASSSGTIYEQYF. Looking up the rest from reference TRBV7-9 and TRBJ2-7 gives the full variable domain: DTGVSQNPRHKITKRGQNVTFRCDPISEHNRLYWYRQTLGQGPEFLTYFQNEAQLEKSRLLSDRFSAERPKGSFSTLEIQRTEQGDSAMYLCASSSGTIYEQYFGPGTRLTVT.

The genes are TRBV15 and TRBJ2-7; possibly TRBD2 for D (5 bases). The germline gives CDR1 LNHNV, CDR2 YYDKDF (reference sequence). This CDR3 contains 15 residues. Between the trimmed V and J ends, which lost 3 bases and 4 bases, there was a span of 16 bases. The CDR3 region has the DNA TGTGCCACCAGCAGTAGTGAACGGGGTGGTTACGAGCAGTACTTC. This translates into CATSSSERGGYEQYF.

The chain is built from TRBV28 and TRBJ2-5; 10 nucleotides align to TRBD1. The CDR3 covers 17 residues. Unmatched junction bases numbered 12, after V lost 5 bases and J lost 3 bases. Germline assignment: CDR1 MDHEN and CDR2 SYDVKM. The CDR3 DNA follows: TGTGCCAGCAGTATCAATCCCTCGACAGGGGGCAAAGAGACCCAGTACTTC. It specifies CASSINPSTGGKETQYF.

This rearrangement joins TRBV9 to TRBJ2-3; D is perhaps TRBD1 (5 bases). CDR3 length equals 13 residues. V lost 1 base and J 5 bases, leaving 8 bases between the germline ends. Germline lookup yields CDR1 SGDLS and CDR2 YYNGEE. As DNA, the CDR3 is TGTGCCAGCAGCGTATTAACAGGAGATACGCAGTATTTT. Its protein is CASSVLTGDTQYF.

V usage is TRBV5-1 and J usage is TRBJ2-7, with unresolved D. V lost 3 bases and J lost 4, with 11 bases in between. Germline V gene sequence: CDR1 SGHRS, CDR2 YFSETQ. The CDR3 runs to 13 residues. The CDR3 spells CASSYGRKYEQYF. The CDR3 DNA follows: TGCGCCAGCAGCTATGGACGGAAATACGAGCAGTACTTC. The full variable domain, completed using reference TRBV5-1 and TRBJ2-7, is KAGVTQTPRYLIKTRGQQVTLSCSPISGHRSVSWYQQTPGQGLQFLFEYFSETQRNKGNFPGRFSGRQFSNSRSEMNVSTLELGDSALYLCASSYGRKYEQYFGPGTRLTVT.

The chain uses TRBV9 and TRBJ2-1; possible D gene TRBD2, 5 bases. In germline, CDR1 is SGDLS, CDR2 YYNGEE. Trimming took off 6 bases at V and 10 bases at J, with 11 bases between the two ends. The CDR3 has 11 amino acids. CDR3 nucleotides: TGTGCCAGCACCCCAGGAGGAGAGCAGTTCTTC. Amino acids: CASTPGGEQFF.

V is TRBV7-9 and J is TRBJ1-1; D is ambiguous. V dropped 6 bases and J dropped 0 bases, with 8 bases sitting between them. CDR3 length: 13 amino acids. Germline V gene sequence: CDR1 SEHNR, CDR2 FQNEAQ (reference sequence). This CDR3 is CASRQDLNTEAFF. The DNA for the CDR3 is TGTGCCAGCAGGCAAGACTTGAACACTGAAGCTTTCTTT. Full variable domain (rest looked up from reference TRBV7-9 and TRBJ1-1): DTGVSQNPRHKITKRGQNVTFRCDPISEHNRLYWYRQTLGQGPEFLTYFQNEAQLEKSRLLSDRFSAERPKGSFSTLEIQRTEQGDSAMYLCASRQDLNTEAFFGQGTRLTVV.

The J gene is TRBJ1-5, the V gene TRBV6-5; D is unclear. The CDR3 consists of 13 residues. V was trimmed by 6 bases and J by 8 bases, leaving 14 bases between them. CDR1 and CDR2 from the germline V gene are MNHEY and SVGAGI. CDR3 in DNA: TGTGCCAGCAGCTCGGACGGCTTTGAGCCCCAGCATTTT. It codes for CASSSDGFEPQHF.

The chain recombines TRBV6-5 with TRBJ2-7; 10 nucleotides align to TRBD2. Trimming cost V 4 bases and J 7 bases; bases outside gene matches: 10. CDR1 is MNHEY, CDR2 SVGAGI, per germline. The CDR3 extends over 15 amino acids. CDR3 nucleotides: TGTGCCAGCAGTTTCGCCACTAGCGGGATGGGTGAGCAGTACTTC. Its translation: CASSFATSGMGEQYF.

The chain carries TRBV10-2 and TRBJ2-7; no definite D call. CDR1 is WSHSY and CDR2 is SAAADI in the germline V gene. Trimming pared 1 base from V and 2 bases from J, leaving 12 bases between. CDR3 size: 15 residues. CDR3 sequence (DNA): TGCGCCAGCAGTGAGTTAAATGAACTTCCCTACGAGCAGTACTTC. It yields the protein CASSELNELPYEQYF.

This clone was detected ten times or more. This rearrangement joins TRBV5-4 to TRBJ1-4; 10 nucleotides align to TRBD1. Germline V gene sequence: CDR1 SGHNT, CDR2 YYREEE (reference sequence). The CDR3 is 13 residues long. The junction had 5 bases not matched to a gene; V was cut back by 9 bases and J by 6 bases. The CDR3 DNA sequence: TGTGCCACTGGGGACAGGGGTGATGAAAAACTGTTTTTT. It specifies CATGDRGDEKLFF.

This clone turned up a few times. The chain uses TRBV5-1 and TRBJ2-7; 12 positions agree with TRBD2. The CDR3 sequence is 15 residues long. Looked up from germline, CDR1 is SGHRS and CDR2 is YFSETQ. V was clipped by 4 bases and J by 3 bases; unmatched bases: 5. CDR3 bases: TGCGCCAGCAGCGGCCCGACTAGCGGGAGCTACGAGCAGTACTTC. Protein product: CASSGPTSGSYEQYF. Full variable domain (outside the CDR3, taken from reference TRBV5-1 and TRBJ2-7): KAGVTQTPRYLIKTRGQQVTLSCSPISGHRSVSWYQQTPGQGLQFLFEYFSETQRNKGNFPGRFSGRQFSNSRSEMNVSTLELGDSALYLCASSGPTSGSYEQYFGPGTRLTVT.

This clone occurred once. The chain is built from TRBV5-1 and TRBJ2-7; perhaps TRBD1 as D (6 bases). The germline gives CDR1 SGHRS, CDR2 YFSETQ. Trimming removed 4 bases at V and 2 bases at J, with 16 bases between. The CDR3 is 15 residues long. The CDR3: CASSEGDGPPYEQYF. The CDR3 DNA reads TGCGCCAGCAGCGAGGGGGACGGACCTCCCTACGAGCAGTACTTC.

The chain combines TRBV28 with TRBJ2-7; the D gene is possibly TRBD1 (6 bases). The CDR3 has 16 residues. Per germline, CDR1 MDHEN and CDR2 SYDVKM. V was shortened by 3 bases and J by 0 bases, with 15 bases between the two germline ends. The DNA of the CDR3 is TGTGCCAGCAGTTTGTTAACAGGGTTTGGCTCCTACGAGCAGTACTTC. It specifies CASSLLTGFGSYEQYF.